Presented here are 4 T cell receptor beta chains from one specimen sequenced in a study of CD8 T cells in Susac syndrome. Random hexamers were used to reverse transcribe an amount of roughly 0.45 to 1 ug RNA. TCRdb processed the immunoSEQ multiplex PCR reads anew with MiXCR; each CDR3 protein has one entry. The table shows some 180,000 distinct CDR3 sequences, with roughly 90% occurring only once. The source material was CD4+ T cells from PBMCs. These TCRs come from a human donor with Susac syndrome.

As regards this clonotype: A read error may account for a junction end that differs from germline. The chain joins TRBV7-8 to TRBJ2-7, with D hard to call. This CDR3 region has 13 residues. In germline, CDR1 is SGHVS, CDR2 FQNEAQ. The CDR3 DNA reads TGTGCCAACAGCCACTCACCCGACGACGAGCAGTACTTC. It codes for CANSHSPDDEQYF.

This chain uses TRBV6-2 or TRBV6-3 with TRBJ2-1, with 7 positions matching TRBD2. This CDR3 region has 14 residues. Germline lookup yields CDR1 MNHEY and CDR2 SVGEGT. The J segment lost 7 bases and the V segment lost 4 bases, leaving 7 bases of the junction unmatched. The CDR3 spells CASSSVRRGNEQFF. CDR3 DNA: TGTGCCAGCAGTTCGGTTAGGCGGGGGAATGAGCAGTTCTTC.

The chain is built from TRBV7-3 and TRBJ2-4; D remains ambiguous. Germline V gene data show CDR1 as SGHTA and CDR2 as FQGTGA. The CDR3 is 14 amino acids. CDR3 protein: CAKDEFLAKNIQYF. CDR3 nucleotides: TGTGCAAAAGACGAGTTCTTAGCCAAAAACATTCAGTACTTC.

V usage is TRBV12-3 or TRBV12-4 and J usage is TRBJ1-1, with D tentatively TRBD1 (6 bases). This CDR3 spans 15 amino acids. Trimming shortened V by 5 bases and J by 0 bases, and 13 bases separated the two germline ends. The CDR3 DNA sequence: TGTGCCAGCAGTGCCGTCACAGGGCTGAACACTGAAGCTTTCTTT. This encodes CASSAVTGLNTEAFF.